This T cell receptor beta chain was captured by sequencing in a study of prognosis after radiotherapy for stage I lung cancer. This clonotype was observed at least ten times. The CDR3 totals 15 residues. Trimming took 3 bases from V and 1 from J, leaving 15 bases between them. CDR1 is DFQATT and CDR2 is SNEGSKA in the germline V gene (reference sequence). TCR beta CDR3 amplification from genomic DNA was performed by two-round multiplex PCR. With primers specific to each TRBV and TRBJ gene, the first-round PCR was performed. One entry per CDR3 protein results from TCRdb running MiXCR on the multiplex PCR reads. The data show more than 12,000 distinct CDR3 sequences, about 37% seen once.

The sample was PBMCs, taken before or after stereotactic body radiation therapy (not recorded which). The chain is built from TRBV20-1 and TRBJ1-1; perhaps TRBD1 as D (5 bases). This receptor was taken from a donor aged 50 or older with non-small cell lung cancer. This CDR3 reads CSARDIYTGNTEAFF. The CDR3 DNA reads TGCAGTGCTAGGGATATTTATACAGGGAACACTGAAGCTTTCTTT.